This T cell receptor (beta chain) was captured in a study of regulatory T cells in long-lasting Graves disease. Study-wide results and limits: Fewer public clonotypes were shared by new patients (roughly 910) than by persistent patients (2,741). Persistent disease was associated with favored TRBV28 usage and with favored use of TRBJ1-2 and TRBJ2-5.

TCRdb itself ran the reads through MiXCR, one entry per CDR3 protein. The profile shows approximately 2,000 distinct CDR3 sequences, under 60% of them singletons. J gave up 1 base and V 7 bases, and 6 bases lay outside the gene matches. From germline, CDR1 is LNHDA and CDR2 SQIVND (reference sequence). The CDR3 has 15 residues. Making the TCR library involved RNA that had been extracted from PBMCs. Concerning this clonotype: Its specificity is not known.

This receptor was taken from a human donor with Graves disease. The rearrangement links TRBV19 to TRBJ1-5; 8 bases map to TRBD1. The sequencing used peripheral blood mononuclear cells (PBMCs), collected with antithyroid drug treatment, in newly diagnosed or persistent Graves disease (not recorded which). The CDR3 DNA follows: TGTGCCAGTAATTCTGACAGGGGAAGCAATCAGCCCCAGCATTTT. Its protein product is CASNSDRGSNQPQHF. The complete variable domain, with remaining parts taken from reference TRBV19 and TRBJ1-5, reads DGGITQSPKYLFRKEGQNVTLSCEQNLNHDAMYWYRQDPGQGLRLIYYSQIVNDFQKGDIAEGYSVSREKKESFPLTVTSAQKNPTAFYLCASNSDRGSNQPQHFGDGTRLSIL.